Listed here are 8 T cell receptor beta chains from one sample, sequenced in a study of blood T cell repertoires in COVID-19. Data came from immunoSEQ multiplex PCR; TCRdb stores just in-frame clones and leaves some out. The sample contains roughly 250,000 clones, 85% to 90% of which appear only once. Sequencing input: peripheral blood. The source of these receptors is a man aged 30-40 years with acute or convalescent COVID-19.

The chain uses TRBV5-4 and TRBJ1-4; D possibly corresponds to TRBD1 (5 bases). The germline CDR1 and CDR2 sequences are SGHNT and YYREEE (reference sequence). The ends were cut back, 0 bases at V and 7 bases at J, with 19 bases in the middle. CDR3 length equals 17 residues. The CDR3 sequence: CASSLGRGTTIPEKLFF. CDR3 bases: TGTGCCAGCAGCTTGGGTCGGGGGACCACGATCCCTGAAAAACTGTTTTTT.

The V and J genes are TRBV5-4 and TRBJ2-5; tentative D call: TRBD2 (5 bases). V was pared by 3 bases and J by 4 bases, with 16 bases between. CDR1 is SGHNT and CDR2 is YYREEE in the germline V gene (reference sequence). The CDR3 extends over 15 amino acids. The CDR3 spells CASSSRAEPRETQYF. DNA of the CDR3: TGTGCCAGCAGCTCGCGGGCGGAGCCCCGAGAGACCCAGTACTTC. Full variable domain (remainder filled in from reference TRBV5-4 and TRBJ2-5): ETGVTQSPTHLIKTRGQQVTLRCSSQSGHNTVSWYQQALGQGPQFIFQYYREEENGRGNFPPRFSGLQFPNYSSELNVNALELDDSALYLCASSSRAEPRETQYFGPGTRLLVL.

The V call is TRBV6-5, the J call TRBJ2-3; D is unclear. The germline V gene has CDR1 MNHEY and CDR2 SVGAGI. V was trimmed by 6 bases and J by 3 bases, leaving 4 bases between them. The CDR3 has 11 residues. The CDR3 DNA reads TGTGCCAGCAGCCATACAGATACGCAGTATTTT. It yields the protein CASSHTDTQYF.

This chain uses TRBV4-1 with TRBJ1-4; perhaps TRBD1 as D (5 bases). The length of the CDR3 is 17 residues. The germline gives CDR1 MGHRA, CDR2 YSYEKL. V dropped 1 base and J dropped 0 bases, with 12 bases sitting between them. Here the CDR3 DNA reads TGCGCCAGCAGCCAAGTGGGCGGGGCCGCAACTAATGAAAAACTGTTTTTT. Its translation is CASSQVGGAATNEKLFF.

V and J are TRBV6-1 and TRBJ1-5; D is unresolved. Trimming left V 2 bases short and J 2 bases short, with 16 bases between. Germline CDR1 MNHNS, CDR2 SASEGT. CDR3 length: 17 amino acids. CDR3 coding DNA: TGTGCCAGCAGTGAACCAAGGACTAAAAGGGGCAATCAGCCCCAGCATTTT. It codes for CASSEPRTKRGNQPQHF.

The V and J genes are TRBV6-6 and TRBJ1-6; D is ambiguous. CDR1 is MNHNY and CDR2 is SVGAGI in the germline V gene (reference sequence). The CDR3 contains 14 residues. Trimming left V 6 bases short and J 5 bases short, with 11 bases between. CDR3 coding DNA: TGTGCCAGCAGCCCCTTGGCAGATAATTCACCCCTCCACTTT. Translated: CASSPLADNSPLHF.

V usage is TRBV2 and J usage is TRBJ2-7; 9 positions agree with TRBD2. Germline loops: CDR1 SNHLY, CDR2 FYNNEI. Trimming removed 7 bases from V and 2 bases from J; junction bases left unmatched: 6. The CDR3 is made up of 14 amino acids. This CDR3 is CASTRAGGTYEQYF. The CDR3 DNA follows: TGTGCCAGCACTAGGGCGGGGGGGACCTACGAGCAGTACTTC.

The chain employs TRBV29-1 and TRBJ2-2; TRBD1 aligns across 8 bases. This CDR3 spans 14 amino acids. Germline CDR1 and CDR2: SQVTM and ANQGSEA. V was clipped by 4 bases and J by 7 bases; unmatched bases: 8. This chain's CDR3 is CSVAIGTGLGELFF. CDR3 DNA sequence: TGCAGCGTTGCTATCGGGACAGGCCTCGGGGAGCTGTTTTTT.